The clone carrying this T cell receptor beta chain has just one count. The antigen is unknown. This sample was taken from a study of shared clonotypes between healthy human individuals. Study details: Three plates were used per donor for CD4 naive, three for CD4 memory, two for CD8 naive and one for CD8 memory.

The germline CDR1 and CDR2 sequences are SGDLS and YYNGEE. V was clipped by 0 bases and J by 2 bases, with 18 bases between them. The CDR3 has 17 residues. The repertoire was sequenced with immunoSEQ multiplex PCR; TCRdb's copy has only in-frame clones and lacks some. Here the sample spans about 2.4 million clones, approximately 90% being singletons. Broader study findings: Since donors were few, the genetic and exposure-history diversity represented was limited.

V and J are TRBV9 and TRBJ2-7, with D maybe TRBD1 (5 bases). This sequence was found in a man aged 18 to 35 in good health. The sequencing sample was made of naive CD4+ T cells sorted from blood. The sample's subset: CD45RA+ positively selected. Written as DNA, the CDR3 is TGTGCCAGCAGCGTAGCTACGACAGCCAGTTCTACCTACGAGCAGTACTTC. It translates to CASSVATTASSTYEQYF.